This TCR beta chain was captured by sequencing in a study of blood T cell repertoires in COVID-19. Looking at the study overall: Material from acute and convalescent COVID-19 was sourced from the United States, Italy and Spain. T cells, B-cell-depleted T cells, or PBMCs supplied cDNA or gDNA.

This clone was seen more than once but under ten times. V trimming: 4 bases; J trimming: 7 bases; junction bases outside the gene matches: 10. Germline assignment: CDR1 SGHRS and CDR2 YFSETQ. The CDR3 extends over 16 amino acids. Participant-given clinical history determined each cohort assignment. Clones were read by immunoSEQ multiplex PCR, and TCRdb kept only the in-frame ones, dropping some. The table includes 110,000 to 150,000 clones, more than 80% detected once. J is TRBJ2-1 and V is TRBV5-1, with TRBD2 identical over 11 bases. Sample: PBMCs or T cells enriched from blood (not recorded which). This TCR was recovered from a woman aged 18 to 35 who had been exposed to COVID-19. CDR3 sequence reads: CASSPSVLAGVNEQFF. CDR3 nucleotides: TGCGCCAGCAGCCCCTCGGTACTAGCGGGAGTTAATGAGCAGTTCTTC.